The rows below give T cell receptor beta chains drawn from one sample of a study of blood T cell repertoires in COVID-19. The table came from immunoSEQ multiplex PCR; TCRdb's copy has only in-frame clones and leaves some out. The sample includes about 170,000 clones, approximately 92% of them seen just once. The specimen was peripheral blood. These receptors all come from a man aged 25 to 40 with COVID-19, enrolled during active disease. The CDR3 runs from the conserved cysteine through the conserved F or W. Each record gives: V gene, CDR3 length, J gene, D gene, clone size, CDR3 protein, CDR3 DNA. D genes are given only for firm matches. A clone size is listed for some rows: how often the clone was seen (once, few, many), or a class if it is expanded.

TRBV24-1	20	TRBJ1-4	TRBD1	-	CATSVIHRGIISRTNEKLFF	TGTGCCACCAGTGTCATCCACAGGGGGATTATAAGCCGGACTAATGAAAAACTGTTTTTT
TRBV24-1	15	TRBJ2-1	TRBD2	-	CATSDLGLAGNEQFF	TGTGCCACCAGTGATTTGGGACTAGCGGGCAATGAGCAGTTCTTC
TRBV27	16	TRBJ2-1	TRBD2	-	CASSSRGGAYHNEQFF	TGTGCCAGCAGTTCGCGCGGGGGGGCCTACCACAATGAGCAGTTCTTC
TRBV7-6	16	TRBJ1-3	-	-	CASSPTQGFSGNTIYF	TGTGCCAGCAGCCCGACCCAGGGGTTCTCTGGAAACACCATATATTTT
TRBV24-1	12	TRBJ2-1	-	-	CATSDSRNEQFF	TGTGCCACCAGTGATTCGAGGAATGAGCAGTTCTTC
TRBV9	15	TRBJ2-7	TRBD2	-	CASSGGGTSGYEQYF	TGTGCCAGCAGTGGGGGTGGGACTAGCGGCTACGAGCAGTACTTC
TRBV30	13	TRBJ1-1	-	-	CAWSRGRDREAFF	TGTGCCTGGAGTAGAGGAAGAGACAGGGAAGCTTTCTTT
TRBV4-1	18	TRBJ2-5	TRBD2	-	CASSQDRGLAGVQETQYF	TGCGCCAGCAGCCAAGATCGGGGACTAGCGGGGGTACAAGAGACCCAGTACTTC
TRBV27	15	TRBJ2-7	TRBD1	-	CASTRDRGGFDEQYF	TGTGCCAGCACCAGAGACAGGGGTGGTTTCGACGAGCAGTACTTC
TRBV6-2/TRBV6-3	12	TRBJ1-6	-	-	CASSYPPSPLHF	TGTGCCAGCAGTTACCCTCCTTCACCCCTCCACTTT
TRBV7-2	15	TRBJ1-4	-	-	CASSPIASRNEKLFF	TGTGCCAGCAGCCCTATTGCCTCGAGGAATGAAAAACTGTTTTTT
TRBV12-3/TRBV12-4	12	TRBJ2-3	-	-	CASSLQTDTQYF	TGTGCCAGCAGTTTGCAGACAGATACGCAGTATTTT
TRBV9	14	TRBJ2-7	-	once	CASSVGAGSYEQYF	TGTGCCAGCAGCGTAGGTGCAGGTTCCTACGAGCAGTACTTC
TRBV28	14	TRBJ1-5	-	-	CASRSVFSNQPQHF	TGTGCCAGCAGGTCTGTATTTAGCAATCAGCCCCAGCATTTT
TRBV30	13	TRBJ1-1	-	-	CAWSGSMNTEAFF	TGTGCCTGGAGTGGTAGCATGAACACTGAAGCTTTCTTT
TRBV9	14	TRBJ1-4	TRBD1	-	CASSFGTGNEKLFF	TGTGCCAGCAGCTTCGGGACAGGGAATGAAAAACTGTTTTTT
TRBV18	14	TRBJ1-4	TRBD1	-	CASSPGQGNEKLFF	TGTGCCAGCTCACCGGGACAGGGGAATGAAAAACTGTTTTTT
TRBV20-1	17	TRBJ1-5	-	-	CSASAPQGSRGNQPQHF	TGCAGTGCTAGTGCCCCCCAGGGGAGTAGGGGCAATCAGCCCCAGCATTTT
TRBV5-1	13	TRBJ1-4	-	-	CASRFTRGEKLFF	TGCGCCAGCCGCTTCACAAGAGGTGAAAAACTGTTTTTT
TRBV9	21	TRBJ2-3	TRBD2	-	CASSVDGGLAGQIGILDTQYF	TGTGCCAGCAGCGTAGACGGGGGCCTAGCGGGACAAATCGGGATATTGGATACGCAGTATTTT
TRBV7-2	11	TRBJ1-2	-	-	CASSSGGGYTF	TGTGCCAGCAGCTCCGGGGGTGGCTACACCTTC
TRBV15	16	TRBJ2-6	TRBD1	-	CATDDGQGGGANVLTF	TGTGCCACCGATGACGGACAGGGTGGTGGGGCCAACGTCCTGACTTTC
TRBV6-6	15	TRBJ1-5	-	-	CASSYPPDQRQPQHF	TGTGCCAGCAGTTATCCACCGGATCAGCGTCAGCCCCAGCATTTT
TRBV4-3	15	TRBJ2-3	-	-	CASSQVRSGTDTQYF	TGCGCCAGCAGCCAAGTACGGTCCGGCACAGATACGCAGTATTTT
TRBV28	14	TRBJ1-2	-	-	CAIKAGGLNYGYTF	TGTGCCATCAAGGCGGGGGGGCTTAACTATGGCTACACCTTC
TRBV5-3	18	TRBJ2-6	-	once	CARSLAGDPSSGANVLTF	TGTGCCAGAAGCTTGGCGGGGGACCCGAGCTCTGGGGCCAACGTCCTGACTTTC
TRBV5-1	17	TRBJ1-5	TRBD1	-	CASSLGPQTGLNQPQHF	TGCGCCAGCAGCTTGGGCCCCCAGACAGGGTTGAATCAGCCCCAGCATTTT
TRBV7-9	14	TRBJ1-2	-	-	CASSLARAPEGYTF	TGTGCCAGCAGCTTAGCGCGGGCCCCGGAAGGCTACACCTTC
TRBV9	17	TRBJ1-1	TRBD1	-	CASSVAGFRGVNTEAFF	TGTGCCAGCAGCGTAGCTGGGTTCAGGGGGGTGAACACTGAAGCTTTCTTT
TRBV29-1	18	TRBJ2-6	TRBD2	-	CSVEGTSGILRGANVLTF	TGCAGCGTTGAGGGGACTAGCGGGATCCTACGAGGGGCCAACGTCCTGACTTTC
TRBV7-2	16	TRBJ1-6	-	-	CASSFGGTNPNSPLHF	TGTGCCAGCAGCTTTGGTGGAACTAACCCTAATTCACCCCTCCACTTT
TRBV30	11	TRBJ1-2	-	-	CAWSVSIGYTF	TGTGCCTGGAGTGTATCCATTGGCTACACCTTC
TRBV29-1	14	TRBJ2-5	-	-	CSVLDRWQQETQYF	TGCAGCGTTCTTGACAGGTGGCAACAAGAGACCCAGTACTTC